This T cell receptor (beta chain) derives from a study of shared clonotypes between healthy human individuals. General study results and limits: It was anticipated that sequencing depth would influence how many clonotypes donors shared. Generally, naive subsets came out with larger estimated richness than memory subsets.

Naive CD8 cells, CD45RO-negative and positively selected for CCR7, excluded terminally differentiated effector memory CD45RA+ cells. Trimming at V came to 5 bases and at J to 1 base, leaving 3 bases not matched to a gene. Germline lookup yields CDR1 SGHAT and CDR2 FQNNGV. The CDR3 consists of 14 residues. Assay used: immunoSEQ multiplex PCR; TCRdb lists only in-frame clones, some missing. The data hold around 1.9 million clones, with approximately 94% observed a single time. With regard to this clone: Its antigen remains unknown. This same CDR3 is encoded by further DNA sequences in the sample.

This TCR was sampled from a man in his late teens or twenties in good health. Some clones in this sample may be carry-over from other donors' samples. The chain recombines TRBV11-2 with TRBJ2-7; 9 nucleotides agree with TRBD1. The source material was naive CD8+ T cells from PBMCs. The DNA of the CDR3 is TGTGCCAGCAGCCCCGGGACAGGGTCCTACGAGCAGTACTTC. This encodes CASSPGTGSYEQYF.